The 7 T cell receptor beta chains given below trace back to one sample, sequenced in a study of cytomegalovirus exposure and HLA in healthy donors. The PCR used 60 Vbeta and 13 Jbeta primers. TCRdb's table, derived via immunoSEQ multiplex PCR, lists solely in-frame clones and lacks some. Found here are roughly 240,000 clones, approximately 78% of them singletons; the top ten hold approximately 0.49%. The sequenced material came from PBMCs. Receptors originate from a boy aged 5-17 years in good health and CMV-seronegative.

The genes are TRBV4-1 and TRBJ1-3; 7 bases align to TRBD1. Per the germline V gene, CDR1 is MGHRA and CDR2 is YSYEKL. The CDR3 length is 17 residues. J was trimmed by 0 bases and V by 4 bases; bases with no gene match: 9. The CDR3, as DNA: TGCGCCAGCAGCCCCCTGAGGACAGGCGACTCTGGAAACACCATATATTTT. This codes for CASSPLRTGDSGNTIYF.

The genes are TRBV30 and TRBJ1-1; 9 bases line up with TRBD1. The length of the CDR3 is 16 residues. The germline V gene has CDR1 GTSNPN and CDR2 SVGIG (reference sequence). J gave up 2 bases and V 4 bases, and 11 bases lay outside the gene matches. CDR3 nucleotide sequence: TGTGCCTGGATGACTGGACAGGGGATTAGAAACACTGAAGCTTTCTTT. This gives the protein CAWMTGQGIRNTEAFF.

The chain uses TRBV20-1 and TRBJ2-1; TRBD2 is a possible D gene (5 bases). Germline V gene sequence: CDR1 DFQATT, CDR2 SNEGSKA (reference sequence). V was clipped by 5 bases and J by 9 bases, with 11 bases between them. The CDR3 sequence is 11 residues long. CDR3 nucleotides: TGCAGTGCTGTTCGGGGAAGTGAGCAGTTCTTC. This gives the protein CSAVRGSEQFF.

CDR3 residues: CAWRTEGLLTDTQYF. DNA for the CDR3: TGTGCCTGGAGGACCGAGGGATTACTCACAGATACGCAGTATTTT. The chain recombines TRBV30 with TRBJ2-3, with a weak D call TRBD2 (5 bases). V dropped 3 bases and J dropped 2 bases, with 15 bases sitting between them. The CDR3 runs 15 residues. The germline gives CDR1 GTSNPN, CDR2 SVGIG (reference sequence).

About this clone: At one end, the junction sequence differs from germline, possibly due to a read error. The chain employs TRBV7-9 and TRBJ2-3; D gene unclear. Looked up from germline, CDR1 is SEHNR and CDR2 is FQNEAQ (reference sequence). This CDR3 has 15 amino acids. The CDR3 sequence: CSSSFDLLETDTQYF. CDR3 DNA sequence: TGTTCCAGCAGCTTCGACCTTCTAGAGACAGATACGCAGTATTTT.

The J gene is TRBJ2-2, the V gene TRBV9; 13 bases agree with TRBD2. V was clipped by 0 bases and J by 3 bases; unmatched bases: 5. The germline V gene encodes CDR1 SGDLS and CDR2 YYNGEE. The CDR3 sequence is 18 residues long. CDR3 sequence: CASSVEKGLAGYTGELFF. CDR3 coding DNA: TGTGCCAGCAGCGTAGAAAAGGGACTAGCGGGGTACACCGGGGAGCTGTTTTTT.

The rearrangement links TRBV14 to TRBJ2-1; TRBD2 agrees at 8 bases. This CDR3 is 12 amino acids long. The V gene end was trimmed by 2 bases and the J gene end by 15 bases; junction bases not matched to a gene: 6. In germline, CDR1 is SGHDN, CDR2 FVKESK. DNA for the CDR3: TGTGCCAGCAGCCAAACCGGGGGGGCCTCGTTCTTC. This gives the protein CASSQTGGASFF.